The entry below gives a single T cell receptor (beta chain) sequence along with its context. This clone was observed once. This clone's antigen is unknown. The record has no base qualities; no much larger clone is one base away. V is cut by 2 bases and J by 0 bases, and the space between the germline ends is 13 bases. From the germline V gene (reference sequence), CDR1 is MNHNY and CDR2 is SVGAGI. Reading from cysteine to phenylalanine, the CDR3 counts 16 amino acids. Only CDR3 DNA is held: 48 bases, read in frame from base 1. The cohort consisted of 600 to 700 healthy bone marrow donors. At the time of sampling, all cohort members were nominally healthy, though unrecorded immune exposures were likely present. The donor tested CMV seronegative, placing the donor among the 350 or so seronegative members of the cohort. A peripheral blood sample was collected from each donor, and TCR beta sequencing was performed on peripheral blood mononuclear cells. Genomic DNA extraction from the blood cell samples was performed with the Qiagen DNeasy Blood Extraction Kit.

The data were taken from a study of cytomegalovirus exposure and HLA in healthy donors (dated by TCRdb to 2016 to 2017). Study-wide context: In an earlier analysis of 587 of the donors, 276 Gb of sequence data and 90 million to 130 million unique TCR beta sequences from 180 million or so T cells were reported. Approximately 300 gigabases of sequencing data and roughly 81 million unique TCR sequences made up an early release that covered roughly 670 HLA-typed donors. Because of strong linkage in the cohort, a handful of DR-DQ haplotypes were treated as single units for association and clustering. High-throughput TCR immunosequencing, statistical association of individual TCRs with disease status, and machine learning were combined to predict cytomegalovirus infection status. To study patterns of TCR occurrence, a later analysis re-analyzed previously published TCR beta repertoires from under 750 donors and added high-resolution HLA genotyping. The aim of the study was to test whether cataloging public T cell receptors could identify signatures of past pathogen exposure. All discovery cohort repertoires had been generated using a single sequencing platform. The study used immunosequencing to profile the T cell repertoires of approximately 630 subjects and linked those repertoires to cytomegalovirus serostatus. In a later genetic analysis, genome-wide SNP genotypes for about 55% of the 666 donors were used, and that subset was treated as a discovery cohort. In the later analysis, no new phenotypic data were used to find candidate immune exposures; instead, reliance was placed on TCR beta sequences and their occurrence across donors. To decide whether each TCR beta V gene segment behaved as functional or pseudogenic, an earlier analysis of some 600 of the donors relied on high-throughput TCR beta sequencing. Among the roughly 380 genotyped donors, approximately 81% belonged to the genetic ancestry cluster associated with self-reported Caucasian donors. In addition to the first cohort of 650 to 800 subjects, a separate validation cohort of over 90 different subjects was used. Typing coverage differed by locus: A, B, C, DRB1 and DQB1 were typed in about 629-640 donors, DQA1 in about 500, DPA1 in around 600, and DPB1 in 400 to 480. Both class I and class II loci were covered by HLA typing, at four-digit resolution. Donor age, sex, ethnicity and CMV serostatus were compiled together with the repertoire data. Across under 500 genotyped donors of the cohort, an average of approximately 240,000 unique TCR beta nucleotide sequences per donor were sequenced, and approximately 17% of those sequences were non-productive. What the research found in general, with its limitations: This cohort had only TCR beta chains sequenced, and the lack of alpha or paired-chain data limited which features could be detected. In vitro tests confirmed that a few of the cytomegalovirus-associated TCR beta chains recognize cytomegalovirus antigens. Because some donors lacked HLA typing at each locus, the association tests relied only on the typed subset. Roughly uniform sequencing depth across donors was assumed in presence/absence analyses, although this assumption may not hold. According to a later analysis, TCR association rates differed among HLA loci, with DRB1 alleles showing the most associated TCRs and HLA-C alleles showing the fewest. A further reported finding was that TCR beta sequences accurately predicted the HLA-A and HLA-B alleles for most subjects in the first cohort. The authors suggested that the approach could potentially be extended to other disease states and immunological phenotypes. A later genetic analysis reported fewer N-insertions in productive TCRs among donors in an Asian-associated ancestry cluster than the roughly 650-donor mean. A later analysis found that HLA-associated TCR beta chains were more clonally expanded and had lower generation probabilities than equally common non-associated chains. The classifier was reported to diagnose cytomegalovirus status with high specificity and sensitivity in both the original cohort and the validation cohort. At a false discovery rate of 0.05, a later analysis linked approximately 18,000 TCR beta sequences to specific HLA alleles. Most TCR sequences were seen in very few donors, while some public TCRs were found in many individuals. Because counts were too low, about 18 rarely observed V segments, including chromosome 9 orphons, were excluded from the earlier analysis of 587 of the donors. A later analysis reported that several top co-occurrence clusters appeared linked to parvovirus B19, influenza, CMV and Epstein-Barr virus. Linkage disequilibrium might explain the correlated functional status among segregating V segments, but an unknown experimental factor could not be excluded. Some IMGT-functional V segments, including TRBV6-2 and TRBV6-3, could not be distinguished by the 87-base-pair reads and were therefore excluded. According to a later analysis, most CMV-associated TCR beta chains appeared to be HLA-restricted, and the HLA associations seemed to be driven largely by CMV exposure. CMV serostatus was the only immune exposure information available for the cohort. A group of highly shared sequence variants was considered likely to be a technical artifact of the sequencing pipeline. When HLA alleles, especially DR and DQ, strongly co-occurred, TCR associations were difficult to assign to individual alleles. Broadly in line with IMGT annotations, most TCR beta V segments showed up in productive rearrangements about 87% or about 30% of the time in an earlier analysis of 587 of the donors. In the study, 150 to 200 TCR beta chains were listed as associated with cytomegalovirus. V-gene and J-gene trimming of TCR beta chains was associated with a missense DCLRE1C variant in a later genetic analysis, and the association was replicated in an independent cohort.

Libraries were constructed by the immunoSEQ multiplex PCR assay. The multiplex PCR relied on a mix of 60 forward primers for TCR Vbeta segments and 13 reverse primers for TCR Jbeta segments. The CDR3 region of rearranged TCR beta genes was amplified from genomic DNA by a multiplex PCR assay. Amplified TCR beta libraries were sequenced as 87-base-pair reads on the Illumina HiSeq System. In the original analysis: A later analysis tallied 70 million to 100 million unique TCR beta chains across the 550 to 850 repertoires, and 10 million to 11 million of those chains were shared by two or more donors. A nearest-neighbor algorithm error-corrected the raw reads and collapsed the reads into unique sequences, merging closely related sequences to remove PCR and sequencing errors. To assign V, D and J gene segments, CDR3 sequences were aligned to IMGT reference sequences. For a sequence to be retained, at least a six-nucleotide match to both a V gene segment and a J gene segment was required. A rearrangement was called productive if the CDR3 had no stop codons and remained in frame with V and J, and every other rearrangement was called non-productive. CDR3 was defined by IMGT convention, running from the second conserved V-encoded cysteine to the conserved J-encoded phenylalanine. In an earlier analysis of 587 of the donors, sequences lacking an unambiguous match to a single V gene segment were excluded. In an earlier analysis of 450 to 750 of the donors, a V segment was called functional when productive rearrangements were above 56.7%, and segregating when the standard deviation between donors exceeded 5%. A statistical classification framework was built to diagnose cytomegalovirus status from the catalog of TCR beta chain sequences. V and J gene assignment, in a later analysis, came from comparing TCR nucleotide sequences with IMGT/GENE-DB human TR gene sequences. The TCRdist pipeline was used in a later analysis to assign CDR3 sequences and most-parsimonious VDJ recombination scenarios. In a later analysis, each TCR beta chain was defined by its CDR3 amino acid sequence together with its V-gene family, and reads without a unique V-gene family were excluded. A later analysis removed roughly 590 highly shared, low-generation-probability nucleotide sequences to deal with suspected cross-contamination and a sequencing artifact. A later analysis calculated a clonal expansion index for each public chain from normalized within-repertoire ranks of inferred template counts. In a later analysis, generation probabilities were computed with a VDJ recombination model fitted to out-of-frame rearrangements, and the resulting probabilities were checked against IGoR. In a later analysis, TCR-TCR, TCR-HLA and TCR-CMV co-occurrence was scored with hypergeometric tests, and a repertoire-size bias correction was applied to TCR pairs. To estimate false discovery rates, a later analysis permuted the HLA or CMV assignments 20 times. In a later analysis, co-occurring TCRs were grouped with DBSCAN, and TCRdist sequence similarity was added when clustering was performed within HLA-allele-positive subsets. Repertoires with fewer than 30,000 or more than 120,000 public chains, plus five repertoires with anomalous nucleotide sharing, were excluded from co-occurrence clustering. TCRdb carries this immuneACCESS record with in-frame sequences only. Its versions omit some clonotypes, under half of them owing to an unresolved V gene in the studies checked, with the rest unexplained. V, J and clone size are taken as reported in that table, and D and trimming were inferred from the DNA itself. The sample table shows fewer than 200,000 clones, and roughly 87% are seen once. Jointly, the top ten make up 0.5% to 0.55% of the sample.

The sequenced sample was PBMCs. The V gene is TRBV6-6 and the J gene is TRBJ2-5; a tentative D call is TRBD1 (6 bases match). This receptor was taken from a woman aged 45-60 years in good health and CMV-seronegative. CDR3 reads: CASSYVGRGDQETQYF. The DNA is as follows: TGTGCCAGCAGTTACGTAGGCAGGGGAGACCAAGAGACCCAGTACTTC.